The clone carrying this T cell receptor (beta chain) was detected only a few times. As yet, its antigen is unknown. The data originate from a study of beta chain features in type 1 diabetes. At the level of the study: In all, more than 90,000,000 sorted cells from all samples were analyzed.

Cells sorted by CD45RO/CCR7/CD25/CD127/CD95/CD27 comprised CD4+ naive, central memory, regulatory and stem cell-like memory cells. The isolated RNA, all of it, was reverse transcribed, so expressed TCRB transcripts were what got sequenced. The data were produced by immunoSEQ multiplex PCR, yet TCRdb's version contains in-frame clones alone and is incomplete. The sample consists of 250,000 to 300,000 clones, over 11% of them appearing once. Per germline, CDR1 KGHSH and CDR2 LQKENI. V lost 1 base to trimming and J lost 7 bases, with 10 bases between them. The CDR3 totals 13 residues. Study-wide results and caveats: Shorter TCRB CDR3s, moderately but significantly so, were found in Type 1 diabetes patients in all four CD4+ subsets. Naive, central memory and Treg TCRB repertoires seemed to resemble each other more closely in patients than they did in healthy donors.

This receptor was identified in a young man with type 1 diabetes. The chain carries TRBV18 and TRBJ1-1; D is unclear. The sequencing sample was made of naive CD4+ T cells from blood. The CDR3 nucleotides read TGTGCCAGCTCACCACACCAACGCGGTGAAGCTTTCTTT. This codes for CASSPHQRGEAFF.